This T cell receptor beta chain was sequenced for a study of blood T cell repertoires in COVID-19. After removal of 0 bases from V and 4 bases from J, the junction contained 4 bases not matched to a gene. This CDR3 comprises 15 residues. Per germline, CDR1 GTSNPN and CDR2 SVGIG (reference sequence). Per the authors' pipeline: Reference gene primer amplification in the assay estimated nucleated cell counts. Generated by immunoSEQ multiplex PCR, the TCRdb table keeps only in-frame clones and is missing some. The D gene and trimming were derived from the DNA, and the V and J assignments and clone size from that table. The sample holds about 170,000 clones; 80% to 85% are singletons and the top ten take approximately 2.4%.

Sequenced sample: peripheral blood. This TCR was sampled from a human donor with acute or convalescent COVID-19. The donor label of this sample is uncertain. This chain joins TRBV30 and TRBJ2-1; TRBD2 matches 9 bases. CDR3 coding DNA: TGTGCCTGGAGTGTACAGCGGGGGGTTTACAATGAGCAGTTCTTC. Protein product: CAWSVQRGVYNEQFF.